The clone carrying this T cell receptor beta chain showed up many times. Antigen unknown. This CDR3 has 18 residues. Germline lookup yields CDR1 LGHNA and CDR2 YNFKEQ. V dropped 4 bases and J dropped 4; count of bases not matched to a gene: 15. The record originates from a study of T cell repertoires in cytomegalovirus infection. General study findings and limits: The ex vivo response showed dominance by HLA-C-restricted CMV-specific TCR beta clonotypes. Cumulative public TCR beta family frequency identified CMV carriers with the relevant HLA.

TCRdb re-analysed the reads in MiXCR, keeping a single row per CDR3 protein. The data show approximately 730,000 distinct CDR3 sequences, roughly 33% seen once. The specimen was cultured PBMCs, collected from culture after CMV antigen stimulation. This sequence was found in a human donor in good health (CMV status not recorded). Some clones in this sample may be carry-over from other donors' samples. This chain uses TRBV4-2 with TRBJ2-3; 9 bases line up with TRBD2. CDR3 coding DNA: TGTGCCAGCAGCCTCTTCCCCTTAGCGGGGGCAGGGGCAGATACGCAGTATTTT. Amino acid sequence: CASSLFPLAGAGADTQYF.